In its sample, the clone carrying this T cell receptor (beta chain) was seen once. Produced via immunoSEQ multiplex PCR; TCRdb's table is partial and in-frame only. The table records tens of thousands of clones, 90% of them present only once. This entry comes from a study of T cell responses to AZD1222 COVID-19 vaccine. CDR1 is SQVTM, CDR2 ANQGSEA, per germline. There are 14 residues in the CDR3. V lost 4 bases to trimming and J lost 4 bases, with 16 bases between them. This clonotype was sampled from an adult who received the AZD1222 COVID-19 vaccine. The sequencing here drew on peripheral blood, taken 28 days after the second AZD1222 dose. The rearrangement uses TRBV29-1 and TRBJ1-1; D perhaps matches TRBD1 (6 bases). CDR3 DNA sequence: TGCAGCGTTGGACAGGTACTTGTGGCCACTGAAGCTTTCTTT. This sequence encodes CSVGQVLVATEAFF.